This T cell receptor beta chain was retrieved from a study of low-dose radiotherapy and immunotherapy resistance in tumors. TRAV and TRBV primers primed cDNA for both TCRalpha and TCRbeta. TCR amplification ran approximately 20 PCR cycles using constant-region and V-primer adapter primers. TCRdb used MiXCR to reprocess the reads, holding one entry per CDR3 protein. The sample includes some 57,000 distinct CDR3 sequences, about 23% of them seen just once. V was trimmed by 6 bases and J by 3 bases, leaving 18 bases between them. This CDR3 comprises 15 residues. Germline V CDR1 and CDR2: MDHEN, SYDVKM. Documented time point: after trial treatment. Specified treatment: LDRT plus nivolumab, ipilimumab, low-dose cyclophosphamide and aspirin (RACIN trial).

This clonotype was sampled from a male donor with prostate cancer. V usage is TRBV28 and J usage is TRBJ2-7; TRBD1 is a possible D gene (6 bases). The sample in question was PBMCs, obtained after low-dose radiotherapy plus immunotherapy. The CDR3 region is CASSQARTVFYEQYF. The CDR3 nucleotides read TGTGCCAGCAGCCAAGCCCGGACAGTGTTCTACGAGCAGTACTTC. Drawing the rest from reference TRBV28 and TRBJ2-7, the complete variable domain is DVKVTQSSRYLVKRTGEKVFLECVQDMDHENMFWYRQDPGLGLRLIYFSYDVKMKEKGDIPEGYSVSREKKERFSLILESASTNQTSMYLCASSQARTVFYEQYFGPGTRLTVT.